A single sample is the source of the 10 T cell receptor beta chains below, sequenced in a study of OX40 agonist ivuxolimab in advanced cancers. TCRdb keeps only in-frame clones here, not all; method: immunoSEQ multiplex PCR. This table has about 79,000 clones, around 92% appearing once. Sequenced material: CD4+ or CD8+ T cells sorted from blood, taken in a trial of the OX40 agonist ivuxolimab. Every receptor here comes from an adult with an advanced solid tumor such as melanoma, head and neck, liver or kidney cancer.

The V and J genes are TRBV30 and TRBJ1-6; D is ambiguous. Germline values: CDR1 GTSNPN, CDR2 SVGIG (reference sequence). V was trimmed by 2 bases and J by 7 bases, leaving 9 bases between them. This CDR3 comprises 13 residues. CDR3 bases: TGTGCCTGGAGTCGGCAGCAAAATTCACCCCTCCACTTT. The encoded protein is CAWSRQQNSPLHF.

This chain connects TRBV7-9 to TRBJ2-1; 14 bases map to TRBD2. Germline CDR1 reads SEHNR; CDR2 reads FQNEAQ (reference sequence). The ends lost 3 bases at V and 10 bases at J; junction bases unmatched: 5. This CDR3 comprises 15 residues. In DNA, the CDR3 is TGTGCCAGCAGCTTGGGACTAGCGGGAGTAAAGGAGCAGTTCTTC. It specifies CASSLGLAGVKEQFF.

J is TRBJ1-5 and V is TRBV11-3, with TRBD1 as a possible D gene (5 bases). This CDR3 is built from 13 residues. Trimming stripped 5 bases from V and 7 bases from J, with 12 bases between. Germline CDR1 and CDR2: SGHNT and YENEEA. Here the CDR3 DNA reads TGTGCCAGCAGCCCAGGGATAGGACAGCCCCAGCATTTT. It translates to CASSPGIGQPQHF. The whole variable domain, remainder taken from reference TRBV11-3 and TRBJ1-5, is EAGVVQSPRYKIIEKKQPVAFWCNPISGHNTLYWYLQNLGQGPELLIRYENEEAVDDSQLPKDRFSAERLKGVDSTLKIQPAELGDSAVYLCASSPGIGQPQHFGDGTRLSIL.

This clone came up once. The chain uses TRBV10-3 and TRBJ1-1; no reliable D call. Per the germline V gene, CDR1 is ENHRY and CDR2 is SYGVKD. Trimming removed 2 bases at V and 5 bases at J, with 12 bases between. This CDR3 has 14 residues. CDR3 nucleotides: TGTGCCATCAGTGAGAAGGGCCCGCGGACTGAAGCTTTCTTT. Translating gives CAISEKGPRTEAFF.

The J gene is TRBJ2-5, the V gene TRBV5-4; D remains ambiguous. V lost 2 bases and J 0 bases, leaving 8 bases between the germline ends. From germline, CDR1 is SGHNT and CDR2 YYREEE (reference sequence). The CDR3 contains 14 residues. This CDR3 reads CASSFRLNQETQYF. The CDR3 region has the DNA TGTGCCAGCAGCTTTCGACTCAACCAAGAGACCCAGTACTTC.

CDR3 DNA sequence: TGCAGCGTTGGACAGGGCATCTCCGATACGCAGTATTTT. Translating it yields CSVGQGISDTQYF. The rearrangement uses TRBV29-1 and TRBJ2-3; 7 bases fit TRBD1. There are 13 residues in the CDR3. CDR1 is SQVTM and CDR2 is ANQGSEA in the germline V gene. V shed 4 bases and J 6 bases; nucleotides not matched to a gene: 7.

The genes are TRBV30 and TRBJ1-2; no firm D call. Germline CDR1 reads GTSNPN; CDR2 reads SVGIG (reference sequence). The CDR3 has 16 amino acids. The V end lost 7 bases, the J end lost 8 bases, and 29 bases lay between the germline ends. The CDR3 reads CALGGASLSLGVGYTF. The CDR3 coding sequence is TGTGCCTTAGGTGGAGCAAGTTTAAGCCTCGGGGTAGGCTACACCTTC.

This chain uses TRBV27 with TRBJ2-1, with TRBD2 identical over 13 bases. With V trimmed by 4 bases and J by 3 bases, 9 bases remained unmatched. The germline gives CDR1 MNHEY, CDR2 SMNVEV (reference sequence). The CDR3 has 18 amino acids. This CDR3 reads CASSSRVLAGGIYNEQFF. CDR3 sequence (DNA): TGTGCCAGCAGTTCCCGGGTACTAGCGGGAGGGATCTACAATGAGCAGTTCTTC.

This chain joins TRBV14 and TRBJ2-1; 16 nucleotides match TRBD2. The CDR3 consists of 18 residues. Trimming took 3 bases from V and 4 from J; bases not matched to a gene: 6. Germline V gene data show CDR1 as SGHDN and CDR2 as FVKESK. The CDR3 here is CASSHLGLAGGQYNEQFF. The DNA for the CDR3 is TGTGCCAGCAGCCACCTGGGACTAGCGGGAGGGCAGTACAATGAGCAGTTCTTC.

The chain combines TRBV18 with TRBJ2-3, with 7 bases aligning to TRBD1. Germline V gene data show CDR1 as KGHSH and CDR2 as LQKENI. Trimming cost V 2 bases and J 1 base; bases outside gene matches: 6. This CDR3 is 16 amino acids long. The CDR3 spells CASSPLLTGGTDTQYF. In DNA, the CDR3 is TGTGCCAGCTCACCATTGTTAACAGGGGGCACAGATACGCAGTATTTT.